What follows are 16 T cell receptor beta chains derived from one specimen sequenced in a study of T cell responses to AZD1222 COVID-19 vaccine. This table comes from immunoSEQ multiplex PCR, and its TCRdb copy is limited to in-frame clones, with some not included. The sample contains 43,000 or so clones, about 92% of which appear only once. Material: peripheral blood, obtained 28 days after the second AZD1222 dose. These receptor sequences come from an adult who received the AZD1222 COVID-19 vaccine.

The chain recombines TRBV14 with TRBJ1-1; no reliable D call. V shed 0 bases and J shed 3 bases, with 11 bases lying between them. The germline gives CDR1 SGHDN, CDR2 FVKESK. This CDR3 contains 15 residues. CDR3 DNA sequence: TGTGCCAGCAGCCAAGATAATCCCTGGGACACTGAAGCTTTCTTT. Amino acids: CASSQDNPWDTEAFF. Full variable domain (rest looked up from reference TRBV14 and TRBJ1-1): EAGVTQFPSHSVIEKGQTVTLRCDPISGHDNLYWYRRVMGKEIKFLLHFVKESKQDESGMPNNRFLAERTGGTYSTLKVQPAELEDSGVYFCASSQDNPWDTEAFFGQGTRLTVV.

This clone was observed a single time. The chain is built from TRBV7-9 and TRBJ1-3; perhaps TRBD1 as D (5 bases). Trimming left V 0 bases short and J 4 bases short, with 10 bases between. This CDR3 contains 15 residues. Germline CDR1 SEHNR, CDR2 FQNEAQ (reference sequence). Written as DNA, the CDR3 is TGTGCCAGCAGCTTAGCCGGGACTACAGGAAACACCATATATTTT. Translated, it gives CASSLAGTTGNTIYF.

The chain joins TRBV4-1 to TRBJ2-1; D may correspond to TRBD1 or TRBD2 (5 bases each). Per the germline V gene, CDR1 is MGHRA and CDR2 is YSYEKL. There are 17 residues in the CDR3. V lost 1 base, J lost 1 base, and 14 bases lay in between. Here the CDR3 DNA reads TGCGCCAGCAGCCAAGTTAGGGACCTAGGGTCCTACAATGAGCAGTTCTTC. This translates into CASSQVRDLGSYNEQFF.

This clone was seen just once. This sequence joins TRBV7-8 and TRBJ1-2, with D possibly being TRBD1 (6 bases). The CDR3 consists of 13 residues. V was cut by 1 base and J by 7 bases, with 10 bases left in between. In germline, CDR1 is SGHVS, CDR2 FQNEAQ. CDR3 protein: CASSLVGGSGYTF. The DNA for the CDR3 is TGTGCCAGCAGCTTAGTGGGGGGCAGTGGCTACACCTTC.

This clone was seen only a few times. The chain is built from TRBV6-4 and TRBJ1-1; D unresolved. Germline V gene data show CDR1 as MRHNA and CDR2 as SNTAGT. The CDR3 has 14 residues. With 2 bases removed from V and 6 bases from J, the gap between germline ends came to 13 bases. The DNA for the CDR3 is TGTGCCAGCAGTGACACGTTTATGGGAGCTGAAGCTTTCTTT. The encoded protein is CASSDTFMGAEAFF.

This chain links TRBV6-5 with TRBJ1-5; maybe TRBD1 (5 bases). This CDR3 has 15 amino acids. The germline V and J ends were trimmed by 6 bases and 4 bases, with 16 bases remaining between them. From germline, CDR1 is MNHEY and CDR2 SVGAGI. CDR3 bases: TGTGCCAGCAGCCTCGGGGCAGCCTCGAATCAGCCCCAGCATTTT. It is translated as CASSLGAASNQPQHF.

The V gene is TRBV19, the J gene TRBJ1-1; 9 bases line up with TRBD1. CDR1 is LNHDA and CDR2 is SQIVND in the germline V gene (reference sequence). V dropped 5 bases and J dropped 3; count of bases not matched to a gene: 13. This CDR3 comprises 17 residues. CDR3 sequence: CASSALPGQGPYTEAFF. Written as DNA, the CDR3 is TGTGCCAGTAGTGCCCTACCGGGACAGGGACCTTACACTGAAGCTTTCTTT.

The V and J genes are TRBV3-1 (or the pseudogene TRBV3-2) and TRBJ2-1; TRBD2 matches at 12 bases. There are 15 residues in the CDR3. J lost 5 bases, V lost 4 bases, and 3 bases had no gene match. CDR1 is LGHDT, CDR2 YNNKEL, per germline (reference sequence). The CDR3 bases are TGTGCCAGCAGCCTCACTAGCGGGGGGAACAATGAGCAGTTCTTC. Amino acid sequence: CASSLTSGGNNEQFF.

The V and J genes are TRBV7-2 and TRBJ1-6; D not resolved. Germline V lookup: CDR1 SGHTA, CDR2 FQGNSA. Trimming stripped 5 bases from V and 5 bases from J, with 13 bases between. The CDR3 totals 15 residues. The CDR3 region has the DNA TGTGCCAGCAGCCCCCCAGCCAATAATAATTCACCCCTCCACTTT. Protein sequence: CASSPPANNNSPLHF.

In DNA, the CDR3 is TGTGCCAGCAGTAGTAGCGGGGGCCCCGGGGAGCTGTTTTTT. Translating gives CASSSSGGPGELFF. This rearrangement joins TRBV7-2 to TRBJ2-2, with 9 nucleotides matching TRBD2. The ends lost 6 bases at V and 6 bases at J; junction bases unmatched: 5. The CDR3 runs 14 residues. Germline CDR1 is SGHTA and CDR2 is FQGNSA.

The V call is TRBV7-9, the J call TRBJ2-3, with 9 bases lining up with TRBD1. With 5 bases clipped from V and 0 bases from J, the junction kept 3 bases outside the gene matches. Per the germline V gene, CDR1 is SEHNR and CDR2 is FQNEAQ (reference sequence). There are 15 residues in the CDR3. CDR3 in amino acids: CASSRGQGSTDTQYF. The DNA for the CDR3 is TGTGCCAGCAGCCGCGGACAGGGGAGCACAGATACGCAGTATTTT.

The chain joins TRBV28 to TRBJ1-2; TRBD1 is a possible D gene (5 bases). The CDR3 sequence is 13 residues long. Germline V lookup: CDR1 MDHEN, CDR2 SYDVKM. V was pared by 7 bases and J by 9 bases, with 18 bases between. This CDR3 is CASTAGADQSYTF. The CDR3, as DNA: TGTGCCAGCACCGCCGGGGCGGATCAAAGCTACACCTTC.

The sample holds one count of this clone. The V call is TRBV5-6, the J call TRBJ2-2; D gene uncertain. The V end was cut by 0 bases, the J end by 4 bases, with 13 bases between. This CDR3 region has 16 residues. Germline CDR1 reads SGHDT; CDR2 reads YYEEEE. Here the CDR3 DNA reads TGTGCCAGCAGCTTGGGCAGGCTGGTGGGCACCGGGGAGCTGTTTTTT. Translation: CASSLGRLVGTGELFF. Using reference TRBV5-6 and TRBJ2-2 for the parts outside the CDR3, the full variable domain is DAGVTQSPTHLIKTRGQQVTLRCSPKSGHDTVSWYQQALGQGPQFIFQYYEEEERQRGNFPDRFSGHQFPNYSSELNVNALLLGDSALYLCASSLGRLVGTGELFFGEGSRLTVL.

This chain links TRBV23-1 with TRBJ2-3; D unresolved. TRBV23-1 is noted as an ORF with a role that remains uncertain. The CDR3 has 12 residues. V lost 3 bases to trimming and J lost 6 bases, with 7 bases between them. The CDR3 region is CASSQWNDTQYF. In DNA form, the CDR3 reads TGCGCCAGCAGTCAGTGGAATGATACGCAGTATTTT.

The J gene is TRBJ1-3, the V gene TRBV30, with TRBD1 as a possible D gene (5 bases). The CDR3 sequence is 13 residues long. V lost 4 bases and J 0 bases, leaving 7 bases between the germline ends. CDR1 is GTSNPN, CDR2 SVGIG, per germline (reference sequence). This CDR3 is CAWTGGSGNTIYF. CDR3 in DNA: TGTGCCTGGACCGGGGGCTCTGGAAACACCATATATTTT.

The V call is TRBV19, the J call TRBJ2-7, with D possibly matching TRBD2 (6 bases). The CDR3 sequence is 16 residues long. V dropped 3 bases and J dropped 6 bases, with 21 bases sitting between them. Germline CDR1 and CDR2: LNHDA and SQIVND (reference sequence). The CDR3 DNA is TGTGCCAGTAGTATTTATATGCGCGGGGCGCTAACCGAGCAGTACTTC. Its protein product is CASSIYMRGALTEQYF.